The 30 T cell receptor beta chains given below trace back to one sample, sequenced in a study of Tregs in tolerant kidney transplant recipients. Assay: immunoSEQ multiplex PCR; the TCRdb copy retains only in-frame clones and omits some. The sample has around 98,000 clones; roughly 93% are singletons. Sequencing used CD4+ T cells from blood, obtained before the transplant. All receptors come from a human donor who received a combined kidney and bone marrow transplant.

The rearrangement links TRBV9 to TRBJ2-1, with a weak D call TRBD2 (6 bases). Trimming removed 4 bases at V and 10 bases at J, with 18 bases between. Germline V gene lookup returns CDR1 SGDLS and CDR2 YYNGEE. The CDR3 runs 14 residues. The CDR3 DNA is TGTGCCAGCAGCTTCCCGGGGGTGGGGGGAGAGCAGTTCTTC. Amino acids: CASSFPGVGGEQFF.

The rearrangement links TRBV19 to TRBJ1-5, with 8 bases lining up with TRBD1. The germline CDR1 and CDR2 sequences are LNHDA and SQIVND (reference sequence). Trimming cost V 9 bases and J 4 bases; bases outside gene matches: 14. This CDR3 spans 16 amino acids. As DNA, the CDR3 is TGTGCCAGCAACGCCTTAGGACAGGGAGGAAATCAGCCCCAGCATTTT. It specifies CASNALGQGGNQPQHF.

The V call is TRBV15, the J call TRBJ2-3, with TRBD2 matching over 11 bases. The CDR3 runs to 17 residues. In germline, CDR1 is LNHNV, CDR2 YYDKDF (reference sequence). The junction had 4 bases not matched to a gene; V was cut back by 1 base and J by 1 base. This chain's CDR3 is CATSRGIAGGGTDTQYF. The CDR3 DNA is TGTGCCACCAGCAGAGGAATAGCGGGGGGGGGCACAGATACGCAGTATTTT.

This clone has a single count. The chain has TRBV18 and TRBJ1-2, with 7 nucleotides matching TRBD1. J gave up 3 bases and V 4 bases, and 14 bases lay outside the gene matches. Germline V gene sequence: CDR1 KGHSH, CDR2 LQKENI. This CDR3 comprises 17 residues. The CDR3 sequence: CASSHRDRQTLDYGYTF. CDR3 sequence (DNA): TGTGCCAGCTCACACCGGGACAGACAAACTCTGGACTATGGCTACACCTTC.

The chain combines TRBV19 with TRBJ1-1; tentatively, D is TRBD1 (5 bases). V lost 5 bases, J lost 2 bases, and 12 bases lay in between. In germline, CDR1 is LNHDA, CDR2 SQIVND (reference sequence). This CDR3 region has 14 residues. DNA for the CDR3: TGTGCCAGTAGTGATACAGGACTAAACACTGAAGCTTTCTTT. Protein product: CASSDTGLNTEAFF.

The chain carries TRBV5-1 and TRBJ2-7; D gene unclear. CDR3 size: 12 residues. With 3 bases removed from V and 0 bases from J, the gap between germline ends came to 4 bases. CDR1 is SGHRS and CDR2 is YFSETQ in the germline V gene. CDR3 coding DNA: TGCGCCAGCAGCTCCTCCTCCTACGAGCAGTACTTC. It codes for CASSSSSYEQYF.

Remarks on this clone: Other DNA variants within this sample encode the same CDR3. The chain links TRBV5-1 to TRBJ2-2; possible D gene TRBD1, 5 bases. The CDR3 runs to 13 residues. Per germline, CDR1 SGHRS and CDR2 YFSETQ. The V end was cut by 5 bases, the J end by 6 bases, with 11 bases between. CDR3 protein: CASSLKGSGELFF. Written as DNA, the CDR3 is TGCGCCAGCAGTTTGAAGGGGTCCGGGGAGCTGTTTTTT.

This chain links TRBV19 with TRBJ2-7; D gene ambiguous. Germline V gene sequence: CDR1 LNHDA, CDR2 SQIVND (reference sequence). Trimming shortened V by 4 bases and J by 2 bases, and 3 bases separated the two germline ends. The CDR3 is made up of 11 amino acids. CDR3 residues: CASSRAYEQYF. Written as DNA, the CDR3 is TGTGCCAGTAGTAGAGCCTACGAGCAGTACTTC.

The rearrangement links TRBV7-6 to TRBJ2-5; D is unresolved. V lost 1 base to trimming and J lost 3 bases, with 18 bases between them. The CDR3 is 17 residues long. Germline V gene data show CDR1 as SGHVS and CDR2 as FNYEAQ. CDR3: CASSLGLSLNPKETQYF. The CDR3 coding sequence is TGTGCCAGCAGCTTAGGTCTTAGCCTCAATCCCAAAGAGACCCAGTACTTC.

The chain links TRBV11-3 to TRBJ2-3, with TRBD2 as a possible D gene (5 bases). V lost 3 bases, J lost 2 bases, and 6 bases lay in between. The germline gives CDR1 SGHNT, CDR2 YENEEA. The CDR3 spans 13 residues. CDR3 nucleotide sequence: TGTGCCAGCAGCTTCGACTACACAGATACGCAGTATTTT. It encodes CASSFDYTDTQYF. The full variable domain, in which reference TRBV11-3 and TRBJ2-3 provide the parts outside the CDR3, is EAGVVQSPRYKIIEKKQPVAFWCNPISGHNTLYWYLQNLGQGPELLIRYENEEAVDDSQLPKDRFSAERLKGVDSTLKIQPAELGDSAVYLCASSFDYTDTQYFGPGTRLTVL.

The rearrangement links TRBV4-2 to TRBJ2-7, with D maybe TRBD2 (5 bases). V was shortened by 1 base and J by 3 bases, with 13 bases between the two germline ends. The CDR3 length is 15 residues. The germline V gene has CDR1 LGHNA and CDR2 YNFKEQ. CDR3 bases: TGTGCCAGCAGCCAAGCGGAGGTGGTTGACTACGAGCAGTACTTC. This gives the protein CASSQAEVVDYEQYF.

This chain joins TRBV9 and TRBJ1-3, with a tentative D call TRBD1 (6 bases). The CDR3 covers 16 residues. V shed 7 bases and J shed 0 bases, with 17 bases lying between them. Germline V gene lookup returns CDR1 SGDLS and CDR2 YYNGEE. The CDR3 loop is CASSSGGLNSGNTIYF. CDR3 bases: TGTGCCAGCTCTTCGGGGGGCCTTAACTCTGGAAACACCATATATTTT.

This clone was observed a single time. The chain links TRBV5-1 to TRBJ2-6, with 8 bases that match TRBD1. J was trimmed by 0 bases and V by 4 bases; bases with no gene match: 9. Germline-derived CDR1 and CDR2 are SGHRS and YFSETQ. This CDR3 is 18 amino acids long. The CDR3 coding sequence is TGCGCCAGCAGCCCATCCTACGACAGGGGCTCTGGGGCCAACGTCCTGACTTTC. Amino acids: CASSPSYDRGSGANVLTF.

V and J are TRBV25-1 and TRBJ1-2, with 8 bases aligning to TRBD1. The CDR3 covers 15 residues. J was trimmed by 6 bases and V by 3 bases; bases with no gene match: 9. Germline V CDR1 and CDR2: MGHDK, SYGVNS. The CDR3 DNA sequence: TGTGCCAGCAGTGACTTTGGACAGGGTGTAAATGGCTACACCTTC. This gives the protein CASSDFGQGVNGYTF.

The V call is TRBV4-1, the J call TRBJ2-5, with TRBD1 identical over 7 bases. Unmatched junction bases numbered 7, after V lost 1 base and J lost 2 bases. Germline V gene data show CDR1 as MGHRA and CDR2 as YSYEKL. This CDR3 spans 16 amino acids. In DNA, the CDR3 is TGCGCCAGCAGCCAAGGTGACAGGGCAGGTCAAGAGACCCAGTACTTC. Its protein product is CASSQGDRAGQETQYF.

The chain employs TRBV27 and TRBJ2-7; perhaps TRBD2 as D (6 bases). Per germline, CDR1 MNHEY and CDR2 SMNVEV (reference sequence). Trimming cost V 5 bases and J 3 bases, with 23 bases left between them. The CDR3 runs to 17 residues. CDR3 coding DNA: TGTGCCAGCAGTACCAACCCAACGACTAGGGCGAACTACGAGCAGTACTTC. Encoded protein: CASSTNPTTRANYEQYF.

The chain couples TRBV6-5 to TRBJ2-5; D unresolved. V was clipped by 6 bases and J by 5 bases, with 7 bases between them. This CDR3 spans 11 amino acids. The germline V gene encodes CDR1 MNHEY and CDR2 SVGAGI. CDR3 residues: CASRRWETQYF. The CDR3 DNA is TGTGCCAGCAGGCGTTGGGAGACCCAGTACTTC.

A note on this clone: The same CDR3 can be traced to other DNA sequences in this sample. The V and J genes are TRBV6-1 and TRBJ2-3; 14 positions match TRBD2. The CDR3 length is 16 residues. Germline CDR1 and CDR2: MNHNS and SASEGT. Trimming cost V 1 base and J 3 bases; bases outside gene matches: 0. Here the CDR3 reads CASSEGLAGGTDTQYF. CDR3 DNA: TGTGCCAGCAGTGAAGGACTAGCGGGAGGGACAGATACGCAGTATTTT.

This clone was detected only a few times. The chain uses TRBV7-9 and TRBJ1-4, with a tentative D call TRBD1 (6 bases). This CDR3 spans 12 amino acids. V was cut by 5 bases and J by 7 bases, with 8 bases left in between. Germline lookup yields CDR1 SEHNR and CDR2 FQNEAQ (reference sequence). CDR3 nucleotides: TGTGCCAGCAGCCCACAGGGTGAAAAACTGTTTTTT. Translation: CASSPQGEKLFF.

This clone was detected once. This rearrangement joins TRBV13 to TRBJ2-3, with D tentatively TRBD2 (5 bases). The CDR3 is 17 residues long. Germline V gene sequence: CDR1 PRHDT, CDR2 FYEKMQ (reference sequence). Deletions cut 5 bases from V and 4 bases from J, with 22 bases between. CDR3 protein: CASSLLGSWVGADTQYF. CDR3 DNA sequence: TGTGCCAGCAGCCTATTGGGCTCTTGGGTCGGGGCAGATACGCAGTATTTT.

The V and J genes are TRBV7-2 and TRBJ2-5; TRBD1 agrees at 11 bases. V gave up 4 bases and J gave up 11 bases; unmatched junction bases: 6. Per the germline V gene, CDR1 is SGHTA and CDR2 is FQGNSA. The CDR3 sequence is 13 residues long. The CDR3 DNA is TGTGCCAGCAGCTCGGGACAGGGGGGCCAGCAGTACTTC. It codes for CASSSGQGGQQYF.

The rearrangement uses TRBV2 and TRBJ2-2; no firm D call. Germline CDR1 is SNHLY and CDR2 is FYNNEI. Trimming cost V 6 bases and J 5 bases, with 16 bases left between them. This CDR3 has 15 residues. CDR3 protein: CASRVGQRLTGELFF. DNA of the CDR3: TGTGCCAGCAGAGTGGGTCAGAGGTTGACCGGGGAGCTGTTTTTT.

The chain recombines TRBV7-2 with TRBJ1-1; no reliable D call. The CDR3 has 14 amino acids. Germline V gene sequence: CDR1 SGHTA, CDR2 FQGNSA. Trimming removed 1 base from V and 6 bases from J, with 12 bases in between. CDR3: CASSLDWTAPEAFF. The DNA for the CDR3 is TGTGCCAGCAGCTTAGATTGGACTGCGCCTGAAGCTTTCTTT. Combining the CDR3 with reference TRBV7-2 and TRBJ1-1 gives the whole variable domain GAGVSQSPSNKVTEKGKDVELRCDPISGHTALYWYRQSLGQGLEFLIYFQGNSAPDKSGLPSDRFSAERTGGSVSTLTIQRTQQEDSAVYLCASSLDWTAPEAFFGQGTRLTVV.

This clone appeared once. The V gene is TRBV7-3, the J gene TRBJ2-7; no clear D gene. V was trimmed by 1 base and J by 3 bases, leaving 22 bases between them. Germline V gene lookup returns CDR1 SGHTA and CDR2 FQGTGA. There are 18 residues in the CDR3. CDR3 in amino acids: CASSLKRHGPVKNYEQYF. The CDR3 DNA reads as TGTGCCAGCAGCTTAAAGAGACACGGCCCCGTAAAAAACTACGAGCAGTACTTC.

This clone was seen a handful of times. This chain connects TRBV7-3 to TRBJ2-7; 8 nucleotides match TRBD2. V lost 5 bases, J lost 1 base, and 7 bases stayed unmatched. Germline-derived CDR1 and CDR2 are SGHTA and FQGTGA. This CDR3 region has 15 residues. The CDR3 here is CASSQTSGSSYEQYF. For the CDR3, the DNA is TGTGCCAGCAGCCAGACGAGCGGGAGTTCCTACGAGCAGTACTTC.

The chain carries TRBV19 and TRBJ1-5, with D uncertain. Germline V lookup: CDR1 LNHDA, CDR2 SQIVND (reference sequence). This CDR3 has 13 residues. V was clipped by 7 bases and J by 6 bases, with 13 bases between them. CDR3 protein: CASNLQSGQPQHF. The DNA of the CDR3 is TGTGCCAGTAACCTCCAGTCGGGTCAGCCCCAGCATTTT.

This chain connects TRBV2 to TRBJ2-2; perhaps TRBD2 as D (5 bases). V was clipped by 7 bases and J by 7 bases, with 13 bases between them. Germline V CDR1 and CDR2: SNHLY, FYNNEI. CDR3 length: 13 residues. The CDR3 spells CASTAAWGGELFF. The DNA of the CDR3 is TGTGCCAGCACAGCGGCTTGGGGCGGGGAGCTGTTTTTT.

This clone was recorded once. This sequence joins TRBV27 and TRBJ2-1; D gene ambiguous. This CDR3 contains 14 residues. Trimming took 7 bases from V and 4 from J, leaving 14 bases between them. Germline V gene sequence: CDR1 MNHEY, CDR2 SMNVEV (reference sequence). For the CDR3, the DNA is TGTGCCAGCACCCCACGAGCGTGGTACAATGAGCAGTTCTTC. Its protein is CASTPRAWYNEQFF.

A note on this clone: This CDR3 is also generated by other DNA sequences in the sample. This rearrangement joins TRBV11-1 to TRBJ1-6; TRBD1 aligns across 10 bases. This CDR3 spans 15 amino acids. V shed 3 bases and J 9 bases; nucleotides not matched to a gene: 5. Germline loops: CDR1 SGHAT, CDR2 FQDESV (reference sequence). The CDR3 sequence: CASSFMGQGTSPLHF. CDR3 DNA: TGTGCCAGCAGCTTTATGGGACAGGGGACTTCACCCCTCCACTTT.

This clone was observed a handful of times. The rearrangement links TRBV19 to TRBJ2-2; D ambiguous. The V gene lost 7 bases and the J gene lost 4 bases, with 4 bases spanning the gap. Germline lookup yields CDR1 LNHDA and CDR2 SQIVND (reference sequence). This CDR3 comprises 11 residues. The CDR3, as DNA: TGTGCCAGTATCCTCACCGGGGAGCTGTTTTTT. This translates into CASILTGELFF.